The 8 T cell receptor beta chains listed next were all sequenced from one sample in a study of regulatory T cells in long-lasting Graves disease. Both iRepertoire HTBI primers and Arm-PCR of CDR3 regions were used to build the TCR beta libraries. TCRdb used MiXCR to reprocess the multiplex PCR reads, holding one entry per CDR3 protein. The sample has 400,000 to 500,000 distinct CDR3 sequences, 14% seen once. The time point: newly diagnosed GD, antithyroid drugs for less than 3 months. There was RNA extracted from PBMCs, and the TCR library was made from it. The same data also went into a second study, on T cells in Graves' hyperthyroidism and ophthalmopathy.

Sequences were derived from peripheral blood mononuclear cells (PBMCs), sampled at new diagnosis, from a patient treated with antithyroid drugs. All receptors derive from a woman aged 45-65 years with Graves disease.

V is TRBV3-1 and J is TRBJ2-2, with 9 bases fitting TRBD2. The trim removed 1 base at V and 2 bases at J, leaving 5 bases unmatched. CDR1 and CDR2 (germline): LGHDT, YNNKEL (reference sequence). The CDR3 length is 17 residues. CDR3 bases: TGTGCCAGCAGCCAAGCCCTAGCGGGACCCAACACCGGGGAGCTGTTTTTT. Translation gives CASSQALAGPNTGELFF.

The CDR3 loop reads CASSLGETGTDTIYF. CDR3 DNA sequence: TGTGCCAGCAGCTTAGGGGAAACAGGGACTGACACCATATATTTT. The rearrangement uses TRBV7-9 and TRBJ1-3; a possible D gene is TRBD1 (6 bases). The CDR3 runs 15 residues. Trimming took 1 base from V and 8 from J, leaving 15 bases between them. CDR1 and CDR2 from the germline V gene are SEHNR and FQNEAQ (reference sequence).

In this sample, this clonotype turned up a few times. The V gene is TRBV7-2, the J gene TRBJ1-2; maybe TRBD1 (5 bases). The germline gives CDR1 SGHTA, CDR2 FQGNSA. Trimming shortened V by 5 bases and J by 2 bases, and 12 bases separated the two germline ends. This CDR3 is built from 14 residues. CDR3 DNA: TGTGCCAGCAGCCCCCCGGGGGAAAACTATGGCTACACCTTC. The encoded protein is CASSPPGENYGYTF.

This clonotype was observed many times. The chain links TRBV28 to TRBJ1-2; no definite D call. This CDR3 comprises 13 residues. CDR1 is MDHEN and CDR2 is SYDVKM in the germline V gene. V shed 6 bases and J shed 0 bases, with 8 bases lying between them. CDR3 coding DNA: TGTGCCAGCAGGGATCATACTAACTATGGCTACACCTTC. Protein sequence: CASRDHTNYGYTF.

This clonotype was observed a few times. The rearrangement uses TRBV7-8 and TRBJ1-5; D is perhaps TRBD1 (5 bases). The germline V gene encodes CDR1 SGHVS and CDR2 FQNEAQ. Trimming took off 5 bases at V and 3 bases at J, with 17 bases between the two ends. The CDR3 is 16 amino acids. The CDR3: CASSPLDGAFNQPQHF. CDR3 bases: TGTGCCAGCAGCCCCTTGGACGGGGCTTTCAATCAGCCCCAGCATTTT.

Of note for this clonotype: This may be a read error, as it is one base from a much larger clone. The rearrangement links TRBV5-1 to TRBJ2-1; D gene unclear. Trimming pared 5 bases from V and 5 bases from J, leaving 17 bases between. The germline gives CDR1 SGHRS, CDR2 YFSETQ. The CDR3 loop spans 15 amino acids. CDR3 bases: TGCGCCAGCAGGCAGGCCCCCCCCTCACACAATGAGCAGTTCTTC. Its protein is CASRQAPPSHNEQFF.

This clonotype was picked up many times. This chain uses TRBV29-1 with TRBJ2-7; D unresolved. This CDR3 spans 14 amino acids. V dropped 0 bases and J dropped 0 bases, with 9 bases sitting between them. In germline, CDR1 is SQVTM, CDR2 ANQGSEA. CDR3 sequence (DNA): TGCAGCGTTGAAGATGGACCGACCTCCTACGAGCAGTACTTC. It specifies CSVEDGPTSYEQYF.

This clonotype showed up many times. The rearrangement links TRBV28 to TRBJ1-4; D is unclear. Trimming took off 6 bases at V and 5 bases at J, with 13 bases between the two ends. This CDR3 has 14 residues. Looked up from germline, CDR1 is MDHEN and CDR2 is SYDVKM. The CDR3 sequence: CASRTPGENEKLFF. CDR3 DNA: TGTGCCAGCAGAACCCCCGGAGAGAATGAAAAACTGTTTTTT.